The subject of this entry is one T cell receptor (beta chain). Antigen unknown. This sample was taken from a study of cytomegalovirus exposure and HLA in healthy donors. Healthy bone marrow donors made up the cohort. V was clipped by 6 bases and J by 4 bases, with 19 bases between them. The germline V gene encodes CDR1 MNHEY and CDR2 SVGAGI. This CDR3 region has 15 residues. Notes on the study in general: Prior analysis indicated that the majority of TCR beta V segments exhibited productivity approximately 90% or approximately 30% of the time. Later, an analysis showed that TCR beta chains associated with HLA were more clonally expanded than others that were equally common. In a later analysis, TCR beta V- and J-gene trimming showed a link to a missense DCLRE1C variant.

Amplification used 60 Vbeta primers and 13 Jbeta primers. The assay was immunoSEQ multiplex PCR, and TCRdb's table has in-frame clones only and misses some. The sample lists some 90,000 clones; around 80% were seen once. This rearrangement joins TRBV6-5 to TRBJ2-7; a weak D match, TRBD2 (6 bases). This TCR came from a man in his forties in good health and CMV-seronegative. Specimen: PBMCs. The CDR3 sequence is CASSPGLGRPYEQYF. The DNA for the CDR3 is TGTGCCAGCAGCCCCGGGCTCGGGAGACCGTACGAGCAGTACTTC.